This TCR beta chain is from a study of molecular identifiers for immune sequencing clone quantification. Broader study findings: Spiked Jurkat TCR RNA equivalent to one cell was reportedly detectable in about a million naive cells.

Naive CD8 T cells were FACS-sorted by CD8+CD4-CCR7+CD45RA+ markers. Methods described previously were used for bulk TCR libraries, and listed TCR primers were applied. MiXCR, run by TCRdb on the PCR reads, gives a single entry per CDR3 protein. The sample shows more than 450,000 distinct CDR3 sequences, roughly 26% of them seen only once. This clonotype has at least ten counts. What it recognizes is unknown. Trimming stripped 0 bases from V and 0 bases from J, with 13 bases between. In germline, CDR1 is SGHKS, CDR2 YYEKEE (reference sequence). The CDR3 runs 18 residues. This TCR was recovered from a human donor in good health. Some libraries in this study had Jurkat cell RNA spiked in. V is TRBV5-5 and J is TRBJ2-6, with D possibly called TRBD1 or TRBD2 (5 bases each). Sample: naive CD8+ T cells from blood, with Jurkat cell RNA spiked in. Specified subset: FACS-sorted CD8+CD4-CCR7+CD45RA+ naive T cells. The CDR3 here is CASSLAGAPHSGANVLTF. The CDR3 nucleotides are TGTGCCAGCAGCTTGGCCGGGGCACCGCACTCTGGGGCCAACGTCCTGACTTTC.